This TCR beta chain was identified in a study of T-cell reconstitution after alpha-beta-depleted transplantation in children. Findings of the study overall: Surviving recipient T cells and thymic progenitors accounted for the high day-60 TCRbeta diversity observed in some patients. One year post-transplant, T-cell counts and diversity were largely derived from T cells produced anew. It was reported that alpha-beta T cells came from several hundred expanded graft clones (about two months after transplant).

V was pared by 4 bases and J by 3 bases, with 9 bases between. Germline CDR1 reads ENHRY; CDR2 reads SYGVKD. This CDR3 contains 13 residues. Turning to this clonotype: The antigen is unknown.

Preparing the TCRbeta library involved the use of unique molecular identifiers. TCRdb re-derived calls from the PCR reads in MiXCR, one entry per CDR3 protein. Among some 290,000 distinct CDR3 sequences listed, roughly 25% were seen once. The J gene is TRBJ1-1, the V gene TRBV10-3, with a possible D match to TRBD1 (5 bases). The material was PBMCs, mostly from graft donor cells, obtained 180 days after TCRalphabeta/CD19-depleted stem cell transplant. The origin of this receptor is a male patient aged 10-17 years who had a stem cell transplant for acute lymphoblastic leukemia, so the T cells may come from the graft donor. CDR3 sequence: CAISGTTYTEAFF. The DNA for the CDR3 is TGTGCCATCAGTGGGACAACATACACTGAAGCTTTCTTT.